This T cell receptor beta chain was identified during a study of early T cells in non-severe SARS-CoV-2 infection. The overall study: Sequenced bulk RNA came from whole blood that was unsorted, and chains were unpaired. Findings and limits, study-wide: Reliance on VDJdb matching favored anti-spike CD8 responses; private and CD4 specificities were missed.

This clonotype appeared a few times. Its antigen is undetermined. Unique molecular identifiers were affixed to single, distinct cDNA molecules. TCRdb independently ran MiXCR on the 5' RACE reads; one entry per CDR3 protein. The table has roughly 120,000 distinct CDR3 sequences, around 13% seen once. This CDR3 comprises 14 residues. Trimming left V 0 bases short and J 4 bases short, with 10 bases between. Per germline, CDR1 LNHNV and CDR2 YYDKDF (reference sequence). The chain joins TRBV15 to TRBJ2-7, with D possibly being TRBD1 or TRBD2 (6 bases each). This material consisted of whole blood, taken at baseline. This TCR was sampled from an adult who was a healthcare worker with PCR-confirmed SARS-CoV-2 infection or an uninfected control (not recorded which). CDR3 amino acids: CATSRDRGQYEQYF. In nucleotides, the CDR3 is TGTGCCACCAGCAGAGATCGGGGGCAGTACGAGCAGTACTTC.